The clone carrying this TCR beta chain came up a few times. Its matching antigen is unknown. Looked up from germline, CDR1 is MGHDK and CDR2 is SYGVNS. V dropped 3 bases and J dropped 5 bases, with 11 bases sitting between them. CDR3 size: 13 residues. The sample originates from a study of CD8 T cells in ankylosing spondylitis. TCR beta libraries were made by quantitative 5'-RACE with molecular barcodes. A single record per CDR3 protein comes from TCRdb applying MiXCR to the 5' RACE reads. Here the sample spans roughly 300,000 distinct CDR3 sequences, roughly 8% being singletons. Study-wide results and limits: Significantly higher representation of disease-linked clones was reported for matched ankylosing spondylitis synovial fluid. A TCR beta motif of under ten highly homologous variants seemed to mark ankylosing spondylitis blood.

This rearrangement joins TRBV25-1 to TRBJ2-7; D is unresolved. The material sequenced was blood, either unsorted or a sorted T cell fraction (not recorded which). This TCR derives from a male donor with ankylosing spondylitis. CDR3 residues: CASSDSDRHEQYF. CDR3 bases: TGTGCCAGCAGTGATTCAGATCGGCACGAGCAGTACTTC.